This T cell receptor (beta chain) was sequenced during a study of cytomegalovirus exposure and HLA in healthy donors. Study-wide results and limits: In a later analysis, a genetic analysis reported fewer productive-TCR N-insertions in an Asian-associated ancestry cluster than the cohort average. Looking again later, the authors saw that most CMV-associated TCR beta chains seemed HLA-restricted. At a 0.05 false discovery rate, a later analysis found approximately 17,000 TCR beta sequences to be associated with HLA alleles.

The PCR had 60 Vbeta and 13 Jbeta primers. Method: immunoSEQ multiplex PCR; TCRdb's copy keeps in-frame clones and lacks some. Of 85,000 to 95,000 clones in the sample, 63% were seen once. V lost 1 base and J lost 0, with 12 bases in between. CDR1 is SGHNT and CDR2 is YENEEA in the germline V gene. This CDR3 region has 16 residues. This clone was observed a few times. Its antigen is not identified. The chain couples TRBV11-3 to TRBJ1-1; TRBD1 is a possible D gene (6 bases). The receptor comes from a woman in her thirties in good health and CMV-seronegative. The sample taken for sequencing was PBMCs. The CDR3 DNA reads as TGTGCCAGCAGCTTAGGGGGGCAGGCTATGAACACTGAAGCTTTCTTT. Translated: CASSLGGQAMNTEAFF. The variable domain in full, with the rest retrieved from reference TRBV11-3 and TRBJ1-1, is EAGVVQSPRYKIIEKKQPVAFWCNPISGHNTLYWYLQNLGQGPELLIRYENEEAVDDSQLPKDRFSAERLKGVDSTLKIQPAELGDSAVYLCASSLGGQAMNTEAFFGQGTRLTVV.